This T cell receptor (beta chain) came from a study of T cell responses to AZD1222 COVID-19 vaccine. Regarding this clone: The antigen is undetermined.

Germline loops: CDR1 SGHRS, CDR2 YFSETQ. V lost 0 bases and J lost 1, with 1 base in between. The CDR3 has 13 residues. The method was immunoSEQ multiplex PCR; TCRdb's version includes in-frame clones alone and lacks a portion of them. The sample has around 130,000 clones; over 85% are singletons. Study conclusions and caveats: Spike-wide vaccine-associated CD4 TCRs dominated at 160-218 and 743-854. Spike-specific TCRs gained breadth and depth after people received two AZD1222 doses. Repertoire samples came only from after the peak T cell response. Among the donors, most were white British and more were female, and clonal diversity was possibly underestimated.

This rearrangement joins TRBV5-1 to TRBJ2-2; D not certain. This clonotype originated in an adult in good health. The sample was peripheral blood, taken on day 0 of AZD1222 vaccination. CDR3 DNA sequence: TGCGCCAGCAGCTTGGGGAACACCGGGGAGCTGTTTTTT. This sequence encodes CASSLGNTGELFF. Supplemented by reference TRBV5-1 and TRBJ2-2, the full variable domain reads KAGVTQTPRYLIKTRGQQVTLSCSPISGHRSVSWYQQTPGQGLQFLFEYFSETQRNKGNFPGRFSGRQFSNSRSEMNVSTLELGDSALYLCASSLGNTGELFFGEGSRLTVL.